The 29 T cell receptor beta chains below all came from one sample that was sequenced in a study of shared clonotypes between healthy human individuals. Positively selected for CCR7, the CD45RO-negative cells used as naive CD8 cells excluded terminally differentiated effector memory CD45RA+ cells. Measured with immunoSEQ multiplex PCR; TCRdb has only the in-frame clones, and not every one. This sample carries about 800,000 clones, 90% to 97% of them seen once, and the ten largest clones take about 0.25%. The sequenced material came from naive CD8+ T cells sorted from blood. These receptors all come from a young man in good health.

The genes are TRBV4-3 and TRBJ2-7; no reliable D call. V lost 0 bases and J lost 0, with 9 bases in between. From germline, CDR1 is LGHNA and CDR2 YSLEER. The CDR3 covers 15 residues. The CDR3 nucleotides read TGCGCCAGCAGCCAAGATCGAAGGGTCTCCTACGAGCAGTACTTC. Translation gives CASSQDRRVSYEQYF.

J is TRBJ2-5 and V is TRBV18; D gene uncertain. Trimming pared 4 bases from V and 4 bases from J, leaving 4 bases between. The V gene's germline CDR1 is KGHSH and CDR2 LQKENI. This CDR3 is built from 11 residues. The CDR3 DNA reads TGTGCCAGCTCACGACTAGAGACCCAGTACTTC. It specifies CASSRLETQYF.

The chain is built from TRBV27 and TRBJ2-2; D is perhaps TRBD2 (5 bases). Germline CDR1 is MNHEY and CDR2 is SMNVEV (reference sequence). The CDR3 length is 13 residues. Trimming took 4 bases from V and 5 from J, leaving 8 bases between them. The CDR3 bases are TGTGCCAGCAGTTCTAGCCGGACCGGGGAGCTGTTTTTT. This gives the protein CASSSSRTGELFF.

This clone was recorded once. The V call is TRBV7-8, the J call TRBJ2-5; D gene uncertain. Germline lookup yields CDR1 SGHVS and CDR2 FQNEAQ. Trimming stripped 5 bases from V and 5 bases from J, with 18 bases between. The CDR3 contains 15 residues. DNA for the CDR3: TGTGCCAGCAGCGCGTACACAACCACTCGGGAGACCCAGTACTTC. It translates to CASSAYTTTRETQYF. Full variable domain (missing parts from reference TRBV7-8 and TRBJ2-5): GAGVSQSPRYKVAKRGQDVALRCDPISGHVSLFWYQQALGQGPEFLTYFQNEAQLDKSGLPSDRFFAERPEGSVSTLKIQRTQQEDSAVYLCASSAYTTTRETQYFGPGTRLLVL.

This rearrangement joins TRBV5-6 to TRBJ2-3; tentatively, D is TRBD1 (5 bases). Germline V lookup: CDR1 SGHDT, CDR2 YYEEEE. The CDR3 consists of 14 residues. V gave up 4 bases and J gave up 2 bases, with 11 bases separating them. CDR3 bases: TGTGCCAGCAGCGACACGGACACCACAGATACGCAGTATTTT. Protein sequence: CASSDTDTTDTQYF.

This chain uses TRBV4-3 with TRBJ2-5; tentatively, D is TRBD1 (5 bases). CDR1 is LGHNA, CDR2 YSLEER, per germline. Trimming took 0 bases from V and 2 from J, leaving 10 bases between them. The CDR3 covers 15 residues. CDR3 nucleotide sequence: TGCGCCAGCAGCCAAGATCGGCAGGGTCAAGAGACCCAGTACTTC. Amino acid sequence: CASSQDRQGQETQYF.

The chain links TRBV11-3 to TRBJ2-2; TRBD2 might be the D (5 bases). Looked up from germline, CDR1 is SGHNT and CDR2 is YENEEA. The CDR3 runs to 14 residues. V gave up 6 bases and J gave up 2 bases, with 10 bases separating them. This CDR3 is CASRGEGNTGELFF. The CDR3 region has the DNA TGTGCCAGCAGGGGAGAGGGTAACACCGGGGAGCTGTTTTTT.

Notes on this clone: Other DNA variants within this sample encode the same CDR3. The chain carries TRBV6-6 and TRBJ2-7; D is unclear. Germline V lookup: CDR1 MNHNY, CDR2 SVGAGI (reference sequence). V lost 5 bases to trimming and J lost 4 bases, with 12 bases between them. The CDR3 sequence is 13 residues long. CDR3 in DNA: TGTGCCAGCAGTCCACAGAACTCGTACGAGCAGTACTTC. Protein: CASSPQNSYEQYF.

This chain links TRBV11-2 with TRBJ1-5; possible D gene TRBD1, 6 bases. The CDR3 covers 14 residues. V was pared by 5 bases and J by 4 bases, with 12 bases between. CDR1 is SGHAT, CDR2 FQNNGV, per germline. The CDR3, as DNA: TGTGCCAGCAGCCAGGACAGTCCTAATCAGCCCCAGCATTTT. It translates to CASSQDSPNQPQHF.

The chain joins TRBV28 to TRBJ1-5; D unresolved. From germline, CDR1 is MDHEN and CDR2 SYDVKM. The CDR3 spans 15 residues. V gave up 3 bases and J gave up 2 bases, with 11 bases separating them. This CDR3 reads CASSFSDGRNQPQHF. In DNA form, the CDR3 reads TGTGCCAGCAGTTTCTCGGACGGACGCAATCAGCCCCAGCATTTT.

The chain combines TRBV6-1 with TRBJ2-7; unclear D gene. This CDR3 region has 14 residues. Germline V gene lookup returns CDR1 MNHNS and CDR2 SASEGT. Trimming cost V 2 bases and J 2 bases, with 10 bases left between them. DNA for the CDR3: TGTGCCAGCAGTGAATTGGGCAACACCTACGAGCAGTACTTC. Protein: CASSELGNTYEQYF.

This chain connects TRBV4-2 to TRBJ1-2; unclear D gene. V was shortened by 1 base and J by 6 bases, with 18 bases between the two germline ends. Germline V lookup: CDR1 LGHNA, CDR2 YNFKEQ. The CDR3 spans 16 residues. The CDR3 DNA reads TGTGCCAGCAGCCAAGTGGCAATCCCCTTAACCGATGGCTACACCTTC. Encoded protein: CASSQVAIPLTDGYTF.

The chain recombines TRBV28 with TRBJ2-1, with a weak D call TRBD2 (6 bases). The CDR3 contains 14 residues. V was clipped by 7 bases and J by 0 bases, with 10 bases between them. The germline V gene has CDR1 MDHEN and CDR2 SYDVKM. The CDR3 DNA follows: TGTGCCAGCATGGCGGGGAGCTCCTACAATGAGCAGTTCTTC. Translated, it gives CASMAGSSYNEQFF.

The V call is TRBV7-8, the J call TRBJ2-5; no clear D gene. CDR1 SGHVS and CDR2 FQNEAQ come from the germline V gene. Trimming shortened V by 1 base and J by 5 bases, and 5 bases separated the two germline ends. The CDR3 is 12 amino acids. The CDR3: CASSLGFETQYF. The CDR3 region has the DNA TGTGCCAGCAGCTTAGGGTTTGAGACCCAGTACTTC.

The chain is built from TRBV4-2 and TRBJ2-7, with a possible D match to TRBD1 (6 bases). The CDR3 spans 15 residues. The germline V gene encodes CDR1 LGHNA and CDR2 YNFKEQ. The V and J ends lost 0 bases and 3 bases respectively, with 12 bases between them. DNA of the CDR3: TGTGCCAGCAGCCAAGATCCAGGGGTGGGCTACGAGCAGTACTTC. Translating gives CASSQDPGVGYEQYF.

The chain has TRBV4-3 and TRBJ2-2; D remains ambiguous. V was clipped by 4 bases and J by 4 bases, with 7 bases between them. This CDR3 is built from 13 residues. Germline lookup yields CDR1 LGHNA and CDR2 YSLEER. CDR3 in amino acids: CASSPTVTGELFF. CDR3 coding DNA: TGCGCCAGCAGCCCTACTGTCACCGGGGAGCTGTTTTTT.

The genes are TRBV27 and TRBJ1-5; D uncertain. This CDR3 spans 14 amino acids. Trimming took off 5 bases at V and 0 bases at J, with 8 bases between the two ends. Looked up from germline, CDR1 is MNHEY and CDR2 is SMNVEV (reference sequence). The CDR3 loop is CASSHRSSNQPQHF. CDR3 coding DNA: TGTGCCAGCAGTCACCGAAGTAGCAATCAGCCCCAGCATTTT.

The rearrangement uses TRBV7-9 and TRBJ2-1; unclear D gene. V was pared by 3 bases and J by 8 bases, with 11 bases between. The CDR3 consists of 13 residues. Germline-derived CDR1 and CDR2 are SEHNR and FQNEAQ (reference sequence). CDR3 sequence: CASSFLTWDEQFF. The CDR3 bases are TGTGCCAGCAGCTTCCTGACCTGGGATGAGCAGTTCTTC. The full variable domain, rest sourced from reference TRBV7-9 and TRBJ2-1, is DTGVSQNPRHKITKRGQNVTFRCDPISEHNRLYWYRQTLGQGPEFLTYFQNEAQLEKSRLLSDRFSAERPKGSFSTLEIQRTEQGDSAMYLCASSFLTWDEQFFGPGTRLTVL.

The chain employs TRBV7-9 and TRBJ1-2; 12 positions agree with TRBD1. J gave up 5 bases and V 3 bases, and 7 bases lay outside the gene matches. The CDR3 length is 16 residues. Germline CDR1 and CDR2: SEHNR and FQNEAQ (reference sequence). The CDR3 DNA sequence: TGTGCCAGCAGCTTTTCGGGACAGGGGGCACCGTATGGCTACACCTTC. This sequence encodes CASSFSGQGAPYGYTF.

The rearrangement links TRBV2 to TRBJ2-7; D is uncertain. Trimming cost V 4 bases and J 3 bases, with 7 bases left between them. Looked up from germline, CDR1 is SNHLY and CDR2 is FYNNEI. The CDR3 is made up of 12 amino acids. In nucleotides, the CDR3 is TGTGCCAGCAGTGGTATTAACTACGAGCAGTACTTC. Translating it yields CASSGINYEQYF.

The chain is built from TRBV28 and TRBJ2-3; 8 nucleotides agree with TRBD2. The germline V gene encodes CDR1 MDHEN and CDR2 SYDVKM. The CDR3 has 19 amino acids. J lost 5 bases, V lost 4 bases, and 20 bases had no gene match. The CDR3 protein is CASSSLLGREEGGRDTQYF. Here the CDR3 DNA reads TGTGCCAGCAGTTCTCTGTTAGGGCGGGAGGAAGGAGGGAGAGATACGCAGTATTTT.

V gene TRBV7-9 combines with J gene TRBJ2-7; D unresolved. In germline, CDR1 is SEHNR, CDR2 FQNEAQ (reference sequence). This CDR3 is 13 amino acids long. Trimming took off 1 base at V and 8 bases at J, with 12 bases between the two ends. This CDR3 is CASSLGARPQQYF. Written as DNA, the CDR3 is TGTGCCAGCAGCTTAGGGGCCAGGCCCCAGCAGTACTTC.

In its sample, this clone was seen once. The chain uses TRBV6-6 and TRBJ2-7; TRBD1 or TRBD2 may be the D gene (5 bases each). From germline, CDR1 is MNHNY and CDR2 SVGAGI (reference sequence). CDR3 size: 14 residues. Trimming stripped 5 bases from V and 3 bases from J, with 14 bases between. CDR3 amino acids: CASSGTGFSYEQYF. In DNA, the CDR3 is TGTGCCAGCAGTGGGACCGGCTTTAGCTACGAGCAGTACTTC.

CDR3 residues: CATSRGSGTTDTQYF. The CDR3 coding sequence is TGTGCCACCAGCAGAGGAAGCGGGACCACAGATACGCAGTATTTT. V usage is TRBV15 and J usage is TRBJ2-3, with 7 nucleotides matching TRBD2. V lost 1 base to trimming and J lost 2 bases; unmatched junction nucleotides: 3. Germline values: CDR1 LNHNV, CDR2 YYDKDF (reference sequence). CDR3 length: 15 amino acids.

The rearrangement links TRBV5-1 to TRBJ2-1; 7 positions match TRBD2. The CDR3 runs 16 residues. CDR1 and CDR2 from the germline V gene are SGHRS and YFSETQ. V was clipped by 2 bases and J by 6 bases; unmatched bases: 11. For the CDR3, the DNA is TGCGCCAGCAGCTTAGAGGGGCTAGCGGTACTCAATGAGCAGTTCTTC. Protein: CASSLEGLAVLNEQFF.

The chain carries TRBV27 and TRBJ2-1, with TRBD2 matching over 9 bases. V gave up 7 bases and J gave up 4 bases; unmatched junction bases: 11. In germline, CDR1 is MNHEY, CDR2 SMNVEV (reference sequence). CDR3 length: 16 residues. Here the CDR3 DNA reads TGTGCCAGCACCTCATCTCGACTAGCGGAGTACAATGAGCAGTTCTTC. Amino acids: CASTSSRLAEYNEQFF.

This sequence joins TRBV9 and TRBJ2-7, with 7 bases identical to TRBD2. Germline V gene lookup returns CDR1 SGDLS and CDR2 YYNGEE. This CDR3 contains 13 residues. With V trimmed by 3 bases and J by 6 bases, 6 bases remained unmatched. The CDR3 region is CASSGGGSGEQYF. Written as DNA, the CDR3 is TGTGCCAGCAGCGGGGGAGGGTCAGGCGAGCAGTACTTC.

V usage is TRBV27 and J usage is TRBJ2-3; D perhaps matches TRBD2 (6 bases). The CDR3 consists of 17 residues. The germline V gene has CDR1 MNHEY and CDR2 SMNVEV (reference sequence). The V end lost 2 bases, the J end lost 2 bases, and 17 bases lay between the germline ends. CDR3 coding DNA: TGTGCCAGCAGTTTACAAGGGAGCGGGCCGTACACAGATACGCAGTATTTT. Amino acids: CASSLQGSGPYTDTQYF.

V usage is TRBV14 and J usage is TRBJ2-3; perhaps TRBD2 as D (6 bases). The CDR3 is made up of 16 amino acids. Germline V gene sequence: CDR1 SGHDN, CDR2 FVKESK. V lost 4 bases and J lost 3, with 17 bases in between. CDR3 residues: CASSPIVAGRTDTQYF. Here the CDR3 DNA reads TGTGCCAGCAGCCCTATAGTTGCGGGAAGGACAGATACGCAGTATTTT.